The 21 T cell receptor beta chains below all came from one sample that was sequenced in a study of T-cell memory formation after mild COVID-19. TCRdb re-derived calls from the 5' RACE reads in MiXCR, one entry per CDR3 protein. The repertoire has around 300,000 distinct CDR3 sequences, 13% to 15% of them found once; the top ten carry 21%. Sequencing input: PBMCs or a T cell subset sorted from them (not recorded which). The origin of the receptors is a man between 18 and 29 years old who had mild COVID-19 (a few samples of this study predate the infection). Cell type and time point are not known.

The chain carries TRBV4-2 and TRBJ1-2; possibly TRBD1 for D (5 bases). The V end lost 0 bases, the J end lost 3 bases, and 17 bases lay between the germline ends. CDR1 is LGHNA and CDR2 is YNFKEQ in the germline V gene. The CDR3 is made up of 17 amino acids. The CDR3 here is CASSQESTGSPYYGYTF. Here the CDR3 DNA reads TGTGCCAGCAGCCAAGAAAGTACAGGCTCCCCCTACTATGGCTACACCTTC.

This clonotype has a count of ten or more. The rearrangement links TRBV29-1 to TRBJ2-3, with D uncertain. V shed 1 base and J shed 1 base, with 9 bases lying between them. Germline values: CDR1 SQVTM, CDR2 ANQGSEA. This CDR3 contains 14 residues. The CDR3 protein is CSVEGPLRTDTQYF. The CDR3 nucleotides are TGCAGCGTTGAAGGACCACTCCGCACAGATACGCAGTATTTT.

The V and J genes are TRBV18 and TRBJ2-3, with D hard to call. The CDR3 extends over 16 amino acids. Germline V lookup: CDR1 KGHSH, CDR2 LQKENI. Trimming removed 4 bases from V and 4 bases from J, with 18 bases in between. CDR3 in amino acids: CASSQQALGSADTQYF. The CDR3 coding sequence is TGTGCCAGCTCACAGCAGGCCCTGGGGTCAGCAGATACGCAGTATTTT.

J is TRBJ2-5 and V is TRBV19; possible D gene TRBD1, 5 bases. The CDR3 spans 15 residues. Trimming took 3 bases from V and 5 from J, leaving 16 bases between them. Germline loops: CDR1 LNHDA, CDR2 SQIVND (reference sequence). CDR3 DNA sequence: TGTGCCAGTAGTATTGGGCAGGGTTTTAGGGAGACCCAGTACTTC. Translating gives CASSIGQGFRETQYF.

The CDR3 region is CASACGVSTDTQYF. For the CDR3, the DNA is TGTGCCAGCGCCTGTGGAGTTAGCACAGATACGCAGTATTTT. This chain uses TRBV9 with TRBJ2-3; D uncertain. Germline V gene sequence: CDR1 SGDLS, CDR2 YYNGEE. This CDR3 region has 14 residues. Between the trimmed V and J ends, which lost 7 bases and 0 bases, there was a span of 12 bases. Supplemented by reference TRBV9 and TRBJ2-3, the full variable domain reads DSGVTQTPKHLITATGQRVTLRCSPRSGDLSVYWYQQSLDQGLQFLIQYYNGEERAKGNILERFSAQQFPDLHSELNLSSLELGDSALYFCASACGVSTDTQYFGPGTRLTVL.

This clonotype has a count of ten or more. The chain employs TRBV4-2 and TRBJ2-3; 8 nucleotides line up with TRBD2. Germline CDR1 reads LGHNA; CDR2 reads YNFKEQ. V shed 0 bases and J 2 bases; nucleotides not matched to a gene: 7. This CDR3 spans 17 amino acids. The CDR3 spells CASSQDAVAGYTDTQYF. CDR3 in DNA: TGTGCCAGCAGCCAAGATGCGGTAGCGGGGTACACAGATACGCAGTATTTT.

The chain recombines TRBV14 with TRBJ2-2; possibly TRBD1 for D (6 bases). CDR1 is SGHDN and CDR2 is FVKESK in the germline V gene. V gave up 4 bases and J gave up 1 base, with 13 bases separating them. The CDR3 sequence is 16 residues long. CDR3 sequence reads: CASSPGRGWNTGELFF. CDR3 nucleotide sequence: TGTGCCAGCAGCCCTGGTAGGGGGTGGAACACCGGGGAGCTGTTTTTT. The whole variable domain, filled in from reference TRBV14 and TRBJ2-2, reads EAGVTQFPSHSVIEKGQTVTLRCDPISGHDNLYWYRRVMGKEIKFLLHFVKESKQDESGMPNNRFLAERTGGTYSTLKVQPAELEDSGVYFCASSPGRGWNTGELFFGEGSRLTVL.

This clonotype was counted only a few times. The rearrangement links TRBV29-1 to TRBJ2-1; D call uncertain. The CDR3 has 11 amino acids. With 7 bases removed from V and 4 bases from J, the gap between germline ends came to 8 bases. The germline V gene encodes CDR1 SQVTM and CDR2 ANQGSEA. CDR3 amino acids: CSAQGYNEQFF. DNA for the CDR3: TGCAGCGCTCAAGGGTACAATGAGCAGTTCTTC.

This clonotype was seen repeatedly, ten times or more. The chain uses TRBV5-6 and TRBJ2-3; D is uncertain. The V gene lost 0 bases and the J gene lost 0 bases, with 8 bases spanning the gap. CDR3 size: 15 residues. Germline V gives CDR1 SGHDT, CDR2 YYEEEE. The CDR3 nucleotides read TGTGCCAGCAGCTTGGGGCTACAAAGCACAGATACGCAGTATTTT. This gives the protein CASSLGLQSTDTQYF.

V and J are TRBV2 and TRBJ2-5; no definite D call. Trimming shortened V by 10 bases and J by 0 bases, and 9 bases separated the two germline ends. CDR1 is SNHLY and CDR2 is FYNNEI in the germline V gene. The CDR3 is 12 residues long. For the CDR3, the DNA is TGTGCCATGGGTCCGAACCAAGAGACCCAGTACTTC. The encoded protein is CAMGPNQETQYF.

In its sample, this clonotype was seen many times. The rearrangement links TRBV5-1 to TRBJ2-3; 8 bases match TRBD2. V dropped 4 bases and J dropped 5; count of bases not matched to a gene: 12. The length of the CDR3 is 16 residues. The germline V gene has CDR1 SGHRS and CDR2 YFSETQ. In DNA form, the CDR3 reads TGCGCCAGCAGCAGAACGACTAGCGAAGGGGGAGATACGCAGTATTTT. Translation: CASSRTTSEGGDTQYF.

This clonotype was seen a handful of times. Written as DNA, the CDR3 is TGTGCCAGCAGTTACTCCCTAGCGGGGGTCTCCCGGGATACGCAGTATTTT. Protein: CASSYSLAGVSRDTQYF. V is TRBV6-2 or TRBV6-3 and J is TRBJ2-3; 10 bases fit TRBD2. The CDR3 length is 17 residues. Germline V CDR1 and CDR2: MNHEY, SVGEGT. V gave up 0 bases and J gave up 6 bases; unmatched junction bases: 9.

This chain uses TRBV7-9 with TRBJ1-2, with 7 bases matching TRBD1. The CDR3 length is 16 residues. V shed 4 bases and J 0 bases; nucleotides not matched to a gene: 8. The germline V gene has CDR1 SEHNR and CDR2 FQNEAQ (reference sequence). CDR3 DNA: TGTGCCAGCAGCTCCCTGGACAGGCAAGCTAACTATGGCTACACCTTC. Amino acid sequence: CASSSLDRQANYGYTF.

V gene TRBV7-3 combines with J gene TRBJ1-6; no definite D call. CDR1 SGHTA and CDR2 FQGTGA come from the germline V gene. Trimming removed 5 bases at V and 10 bases at J, with 15 bases between. CDR3 length: 14 amino acids. The CDR3, as DNA: TGTGCCAGCAGCGCATCAGGATTAGGATCACCCCTCCACTTT. As protein: CASSASGLGSPLHF. The full variable domain, rest sourced from reference TRBV7-3 and TRBJ1-6, is GAGVSQTPSNKVTEKGKYVELRCDPISGHTALYWYRQSLGQGPEFLIYFQGTGAADDSGLPNDRFFAVRPEGSVSTLKIQRTERGDSAVYLCASSASGLGSPLHFGNGTRLTVT.

J is TRBJ2-1 and V is TRBV10-3; D unclear. The CDR3 consists of 13 residues. V lost 7 bases, J lost 1 base, and 8 bases lay in between. In germline, CDR1 is ENHRY, CDR2 SYGVKD. This chain's CDR3 is CAITADSYNEQFF. The CDR3 DNA follows: TGTGCCATCACGGCAGATTCCTACAATGAGCAGTTCTTC.

The chain has TRBV10-3 and TRBJ2-5; TRBD1 agrees at 9 bases. J lost 4 bases, V lost 6 bases, and 9 bases had no gene match. The CDR3 runs to 15 residues. Germline V gene data show CDR1 as ENHRY and CDR2 as SYGVKD. CDR3 DNA sequence: TGTGCCATCAGCGCCCCGGGACAGGGCATAGAGACCCAGTACTTC. It specifies CAISAPGQGIETQYF.

This clonotype was seen a few times. The rearrangement joins TRBV7-3 to TRBJ2-1; TRBD2 matches at 10 bases. Germline V gene data show CDR1 as SGHTA and CDR2 as FQGTGA. Trimming took 5 bases from V and 5 from J; bases not matched to a gene: 6. The CDR3 runs 15 residues. DNA for the CDR3: TGTGCCAGCAGCATAGCGGGGGGCAGCCACAATGAGCAGTTCTTC. Protein sequence: CASSIAGGSHNEQFF.

This clonotype has ten or more counts. CDR3 amino acids: CASSTTGISPLHF. In DNA form, the CDR3 reads TGTGCCAGCAGTACGACAGGTATCTCACCCCTCCACTTT. This chain links TRBV6-6 with TRBJ1-6; maybe TRBD1 (6 bases). The germline V gene has CDR1 MNHNY and CDR2 SVGAGI (reference sequence). This CDR3 contains 13 residues. With 5 bases removed from V and 10 bases from J, the gap between germline ends came to 12 bases.

CDR3 sequence reads: CASTVGSEKLFF. The CDR3 DNA follows: TGTGCCAGCACAGTCGGGAGTGAAAAACTGTTTTTT. V usage is TRBV25-1 and J usage is TRBJ1-4, with D unresolved. The germline V and J ends were trimmed by 7 bases and 7 bases, with 10 bases remaining between them. There are 12 residues in the CDR3. In germline, CDR1 is MGHDK, CDR2 SYGVNS.

The chain uses TRBV4-2 and TRBJ2-7; 7 nucleotides align to TRBD1. Germline V lookup: CDR1 LGHNA, CDR2 YNFKEQ. The CDR3 sequence is 12 residues long. J gave up 5 bases and V 7 bases, and 5 bases lay outside the gene matches. CDR3 DNA: TGTGCCAGCAAGGGGGCCCCCAACGAGCAGTACTTC. It encodes CASKGAPNEQYF.

J is TRBJ1-1 and V is TRBV6-5; D gene unclear. V gave up 1 base and J gave up 2 bases, with 11 bases separating them. The CDR3 covers 15 residues. CDR1 and CDR2 (germline): MNHEY, SVGAGI. The CDR3 is CASSYWKGGNTEAFF. The CDR3 DNA reads as TGTGCCAGCAGTTACTGGAAGGGCGGCAACACTGAAGCTTTCTTT.